This entry is about one TCR beta chain. Its antigen is currently unknown. Sequencing used immunoSEQ multiplex PCR; TCRdb keeps in-frame clones, though not all of them. The sample has more than 550,000 clones, 80% to 95% seen once. The source of the sample is a study of shared clonotypes between healthy human individuals. Across the study: For every donor, three CD4 naive, three CD4 memory, two CD8 naive and one CD8 memory plates were used. Study-level points and caveats: Clonotype sharing among donors was expected to depend on sequencing depth. A small donor pool kept down the genetic and exposure-history diversity that was represented. On the whole, naive subsets had larger estimated richness than memory subsets had.

Looked up from germline, CDR1 is MNHEY and CDR2 is SVGAGI. This CDR3 comprises 16 residues. Trimming at V came to 0 bases and at J to 2 bases, leaving 6 bases not matched to a gene. This clonotype was sampled from a young man in good health. Some clones in this sample may be carry-over from other donors' samples. Sequencing was carried out using memory CD8+ T cells from PBMCs. Subset defined: CD45RO+ cells pooled with CCR7-negative TemRA cells. The gene calls are TRBV6-5 and TRBJ2-7; 8 bases align to TRBD1. The CDR3 spells CASSYSPTGATYEQYF. CDR3 coding DNA: TGTGCCAGCAGTTACTCCCCGACAGGGGCCACCTACGAGCAGTACTTC.